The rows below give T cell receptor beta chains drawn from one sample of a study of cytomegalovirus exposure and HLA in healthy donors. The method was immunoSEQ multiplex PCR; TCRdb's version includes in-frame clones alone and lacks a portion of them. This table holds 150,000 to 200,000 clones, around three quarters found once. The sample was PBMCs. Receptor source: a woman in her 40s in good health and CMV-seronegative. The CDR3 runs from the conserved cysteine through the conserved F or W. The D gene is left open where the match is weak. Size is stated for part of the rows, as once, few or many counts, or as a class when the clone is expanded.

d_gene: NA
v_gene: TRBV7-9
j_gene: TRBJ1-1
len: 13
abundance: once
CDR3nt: TGTGCCAGCAGCTTGGACATGAACACTGAAGCTTTCTTT
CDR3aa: CASSLDMNTEAFF

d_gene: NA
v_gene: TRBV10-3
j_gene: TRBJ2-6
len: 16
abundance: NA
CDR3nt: TGTGCCATCACCGCCAGGGTTCTCTCTGGGGCCAACGTCCTGACTTTC
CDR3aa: CAITARVLSGANVLTF

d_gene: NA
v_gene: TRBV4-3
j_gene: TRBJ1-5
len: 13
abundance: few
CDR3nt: TGCGCCAGCAGCCAAGATCTAGGCAGCCCCCAGCATTTT
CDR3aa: CASSQDLGSPQHF

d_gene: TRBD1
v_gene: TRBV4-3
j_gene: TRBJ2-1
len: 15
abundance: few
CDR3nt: TGCGCCAGCAGCCTCTCAGACAGGGACGTTAATGAGCAGTTCTTC
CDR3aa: CASSLSDRDVNEQFF

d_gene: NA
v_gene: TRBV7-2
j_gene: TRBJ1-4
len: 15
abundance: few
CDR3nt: TGTGCCAGCAGCTTAGTAGTCTCAACTAATGAAAAACTGTTTTTT
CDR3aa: CASSLVVSTNEKLFF

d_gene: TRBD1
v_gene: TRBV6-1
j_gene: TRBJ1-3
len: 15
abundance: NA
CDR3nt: TGTGCCAGCAACGTTAGACAGGGATTTGGAAACACCATATATTTT
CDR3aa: CASNVRQGFGNTIYF

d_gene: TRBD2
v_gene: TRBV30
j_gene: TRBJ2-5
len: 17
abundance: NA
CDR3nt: TGTGCCTGGAGTGTACTGACTAGCGGGAGACTCCAAGAGACCCAGTACTTC
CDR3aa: CAWSVLTSGRLQETQYF

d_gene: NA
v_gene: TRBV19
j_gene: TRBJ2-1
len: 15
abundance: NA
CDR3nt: TGTGCCAGTAGTTTAAAGAGTCTCGGTGGCAATGAGCAGTTCTTC
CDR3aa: CASSLKSLGGNEQFF

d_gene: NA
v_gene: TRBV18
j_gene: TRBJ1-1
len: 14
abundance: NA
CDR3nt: TGTGCCAGCTCACCCCAGGGGCCGAACACTGAAGCTTTCTTT
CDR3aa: CASSPQGPNTEAFF

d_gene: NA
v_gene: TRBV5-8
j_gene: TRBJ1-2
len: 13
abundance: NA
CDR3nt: TGTGCCAGCAGCACGGGGGGGTCCTATGGCTACACCTTC
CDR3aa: CASSTGGSYGYTF

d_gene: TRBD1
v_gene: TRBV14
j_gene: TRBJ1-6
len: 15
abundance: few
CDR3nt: TGTGCCAGCAGCCAACGGACAGGGGCTGGCTCACCCCTCCACTTT
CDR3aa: CASSQRTGAGSPLHF

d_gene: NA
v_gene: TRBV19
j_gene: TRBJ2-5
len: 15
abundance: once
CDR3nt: TGTGCCAGTAGTACTCCGTCCAGGGCCCGGGAGACCCAGTACTTC
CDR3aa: CASSTPSRARETQYF

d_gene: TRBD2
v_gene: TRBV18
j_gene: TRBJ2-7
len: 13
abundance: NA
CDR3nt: TGTGCCAGCTCAGGGACTAGCGGATACGAGCAGTACTTC
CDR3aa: CASSGTSGYEQYF

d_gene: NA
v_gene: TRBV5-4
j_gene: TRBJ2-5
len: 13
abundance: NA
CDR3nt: TGTGCCAGCAGCTTGGGGACAGAAGAGACCCAGTACTTC
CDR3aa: CASSLGTEETQYF

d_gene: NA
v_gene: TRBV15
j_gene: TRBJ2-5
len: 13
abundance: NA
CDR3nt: TGTGCCACCAGCATGTCACTGTCGGGGACCCAGTACTTC
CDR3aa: CATSMSLSGTQYF

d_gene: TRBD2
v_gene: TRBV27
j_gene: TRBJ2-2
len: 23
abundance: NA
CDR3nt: TGTGCCAGCAGTTTAAGATGGGACAGAAAAAGACTAGCGGGAGAAGTCAACACCGGGGAGCTGTTTTTT
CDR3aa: CASSLRWDRKRLAGEVNTGELFF

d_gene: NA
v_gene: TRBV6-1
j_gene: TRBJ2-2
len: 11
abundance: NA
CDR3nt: TGTGCCAGCAGCCAGACCGGGGAGCTGTTTTTT
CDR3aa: CASSQTGELFF

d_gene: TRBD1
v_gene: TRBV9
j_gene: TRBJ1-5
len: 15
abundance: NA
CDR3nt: TGTGCCAGCAGCCCCGGGACAGGGGGCAGTCAGCCCCAGCATTTT
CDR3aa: CASSPGTGGSQPQHF